A selection of T cell receptor beta chains follows, all from one sample in a study of T cells in Graves' hyperthyroidism and ophthalmopathy. MiXCR was run by TCRdb on the multiplex PCR reads, yielding one entry per CDR3 protein. In the table there are roughly 400,000 distinct CDR3 sequences, 11% to 15% of which are singletons. The sample was blood. These receptors were collected from a man aged 45-65 years with Graves' ophthalmopathy. Each CDR3 is given with its conserved first and last residue. D genes are given only for firm matches. Rows give clone size only sometimes, using once, few, many, or a class for an expanded clone.

>TRBV6-2/TRBV6-3|TRBJ2-3|few|TRBD2|15
TGTGCCAGCTGCCTTCCAGCGGGAGCTCCAGATACGCAGTATTTT
CASCLPAGAPDTQYF
>TRBV5-1|TRBJ2-7|few|TRBD2|18
TGCGCCAGCAGCTTAGGGACTAGCGGGAGGGCCATACCCTACGAGCAGTACTTC
CASSLGTSGRAIPYEQYF
>TRBV19|TRBJ1-5|NA|NA|12
TGTGCCAGTAGTATTTGGGAACAGCCCCAGCATTTT
CASSIWEQPQHF
>TRBV2|TRBJ2-7|many|NA|11
TGTGCCAGCACCCGGGATCACGAGCAGTACTTC
CASTRDHEQYF
>TRBV6-1|TRBJ1-4|NA|NA|15
TGTGCCAGCAGTGAATACCCTGCAACTAATGAAAAACTGTTTTTT
CASSEYPATNEKLFF
>TRBV6-5|TRBJ1-5|many|NA|16
TGTGCCAGCAGTTACCCGGCAGGGAGTAGCAATCAGCCCCAGCATTTT
CASSYPAGSSNQPQHF
>TRBV2|TRBJ1-1|few|TRBD1|13
TGTGCCAGCAGGAGGGGGCTGGGCACTGAAGCTTTCTTT
CASRRGLGTEAFF
>TRBV29-1|TRBJ2-2|few|TRBD2|16
TGCAGCGTTGGGAAGGGGAGCGGGATGAACACCGGGGAGCTGTTTTTT
CSVGKGSGMNTGELFF
>TRBV13|TRBJ2-4|many|TRBD1|16
TGTGCCAGCAGCTCCGGGACAGGGGGTTCCAAAAACATTCAGTACTTC
CASSSGTGGSKNIQYF
>TRBV4-2|TRBJ2-7|NA|TRBD2|15
TGTGCCAGCAGCCAAGTTGATTCTAGCGGTAACGAGCAGTACTTC
CASSQVDSSGNEQYF
>TRBV20-1|TRBJ1-6|many|NA|13
TGCAGTGCAAACACTGGCCCCAATTCACCCCTCCACTTT
CSANTGPNSPLHF
>TRBV20-1|TRBJ1-2|many|TRBD1|16
TGCAGTGCTAGAGATTCTTTGGCAGGGGGCGCAGGTGGCTACACCTTC
CSARDSLAGGAGGYTF
>TRBV12-3/TRBV12-4|TRBJ2-2|many|NA|13
TGTGCCAGCAGTTTCACAGGGACCGGGGAGCTGTTTTTT
CASSFTGTGELFF
>TRBV9|TRBJ1-1|few|NA|14
TGTGCCAGCAGCGTAGAACAGGGGAACACTGAAGCTTTCTTT
CASSVEQGNTEAFF
>TRBV19|TRBJ2-1|NA|TRBD2|19
TGTGCCAGTAGTATAGGCGCTCCGGGACTAGCGGGCGGCTACAATGAGCAGTTCTTC
CASSIGAPGLAGGYNEQFF
>TRBV14|TRBJ2-2|NA|TRBD2|14
TGTGCCAGCAGACGCGGGAGTTGGACCGGGGAGCTGTTTTTT
CASRRGSWTGELFF
>TRBV3-1|TRBJ1-2|few|NA|16
TGTGCCAGCAGCCTCCGTCCGGACAGCACCCGGTGGGGCTACACCTTC
CASSLRPDSTRWGYTF
>TRBV3-1|TRBJ2-3|many|NA|14
TGTGCCAGCAGCCAAGCGGGCAGCACAGATACGCAGTATTTT
CASSQAGSTDTQYF
>TRBV6-1|TRBJ2-1|many|NA|14
TGTGCCAGCAGTTATACGACTGGGCACAATGAGCAGTTCTTC
CASSYTTGHNEQFF
>TRBV20-1|TRBJ2-7|many|TRBD2|14
TGCAGTGCTAGAGAACTAGCGGCGATGTACGAGCAGTACTTC
CSARELAAMYEQYF
>TRBV9|TRBJ2-3|many|NA|14
TGTGCCAGCAGCGTAGACACCAGCACAGATACGCAGTATTTT
CASSVDTSTDTQYF
>TRBV15|TRBJ2-3|many|NA|15
TGTGCCACCAGCGACCCTGCAGGGGTCGGAGATACGCAGTATTTT
CATSDPAGVGDTQYF
>TRBV28|TRBJ2-3|many|NA|12
TGTGCCAGCAGTTTGGAGAAATTGGCGCAGTATTTT
CASSLEKLAQYF
>TRBV11-2|TRBJ1-1|NA|TRBD1|15
TGTGCCAGCAGCCCAGGGGACAGGGGGTGGACTGAAGCTTTCTTT
CASSPGDRGWTEAFF
>TRBV19|TRBJ1-5|NA|NA|16
TGTGCCAGTAGTATATCTCCAGGCGTTAGCAATCAGCCCCAGCATTTT
CASSISPGVSNQPQHF
>TRBV6-1|TRBJ2-7|many|TRBD2|12
TGTGCCACGGGACTAGCCTCCTACGAGCAGTACTTC
CATGLASYEQYF
>TRBV14|TRBJ2-7|NA|NA|15
TGTGCCAGCAGCCAAGCTCTGGTGACAACACGCGAGCAGTACTTC
CASSQALVTTREQYF
>TRBV24-1|TRBJ2-2|few|NA|14
TGTGCCACCAGTGAGACCCGAGGCACCGGGGAGCTGTTTTTT
CATSETRGTGELFF
>TRBV28|TRBJ2-7|many|NA|13
TGTGCCAGTAGGGACGGAGCCGCCTACGAGCAGTACTTC
CASRDGAAYEQYF
>TRBV30|TRBJ2-4|many|NA|14
TGTGCCTGGTCAGATCAGGGGGCCAAAAACATTCAGTACTTC
CAWSDQGAKNIQYF
>TRBV6-1|TRBJ2-7|few|TRBD2|17
TGTGCCAGCAGTCTAACCGTAAGGACTAGCGGGACCTACGAGCAGTACTTC
CASSLTVRTSGTYEQYF
>TRBV7-9|TRBJ2-1|many|TRBD1|13
TGTGCCAGCAGCCCCGACAGGGAAGGTGAGCAGTTCTTC
CASSPDREGEQFF
>TRBV2|TRBJ2-4|many|NA|12
TGTGCCATGACCCAAGACGGAAACATTCAGTACTTC
CAMTQDGNIQYF
>TRBV11-2|TRBJ2-1|many|TRBD2|16
TGTGCCAGCAGCTTAACCGAAGCGGGAGGGGGTAATGAGCAGTTCTTC
CASSLTEAGGGNEQFF
>TRBV3-1|TRBJ1-5|many|NA|13
TGTGCCAGCAGCCAAGGGGCAGGGCAGCCCCAGCATTTT
CASSQGAGQPQHF
>TRBV19|TRBJ2-7|many|NA|13
TGTGCCAGTAGTGCCGCCGATTTCTACGAGCAGTACTTC
CASSAADFYEQYF
>TRBV19|TRBJ2-3|NA|NA|14
TGTGCCAGTAGTATAATGGCTAGCACAGATACGCAGTATTTT
CASSIMASTDTQYF